Here is one TCR beta chain with its context. This record comes from a study of memory CD8 T cells in hepatitis C reinfection. Libraries were prepared by immunoSEQ multiplex PCR; TCRdb keeps only in-frame clonotypes and omits some of them. The top ten clones hold about 20% of a sample with about 6,200 clones, roughly nine tenths of them seen once. Time point indicated: pre-reinfection, 55 to 20 weeks before reinfection detection. TCR sequencing was done directly ex vivo on sorted cells, without expansion in vitro. Trimming took 5 bases from V and 0 from J, leaving 14 bases between them. The length of the CDR3 is 16 residues. CDR1 SGHVS and CDR2 FQNEAQ come from the germline V gene.

The TCR was taken from a man between 45 and 60 years old with hepatitis C virus infection. V gene TRBV7-8 combines with J gene TRBJ2-1; TRBD2 is a possible D gene (5 bases). Sequencing used naive CD8+ T cells sorted from blood. This CDR3 reads CASSRDYRSSYNEQFF. The CDR3 nucleotides are TGTGCCAGCAGCCGAGACTACCGGAGCTCCTACAATGAGCAGTTCTTC.